The 19 T cell receptor beta chains reported below all come from one sample, sequenced in a study of cytomegalovirus exposure and HLA in healthy donors. PCR employed 60 Vbeta and 13 Jbeta primers. Libraries were prepared by immunoSEQ multiplex PCR; TCRdb keeps only in-frame clonotypes and omits some of them. In the table there are 100,000 to 120,000 clones, roughly 80% of which are singletons. The sample comprised PBMCs. All receptors derive from a woman in her twenties or thirties in good health and CMV-seronegative.

The genes are TRBV9 and TRBJ2-1; 9 bases are shared with TRBD1. V was pared by 4 bases and J by 0 bases, with 5 bases of the junction left unmatched. This CDR3 region has 16 residues. The V gene's germline CDR1 is SGDLS and CDR2 YYNGEE. CDR3 sequence reads: CASSTRDRVSYNEQFF. DNA of the CDR3: TGTGCCAGCAGCACCCGGGACAGGGTCTCCTACAATGAGCAGTTCTTC.

This chain uses TRBV7-2 with TRBJ2-7; D gene unclear. Trimming cost V 1 base and J 7 bases, with 11 bases left between them. The CDR3 contains 13 residues. Germline V gene lookup returns CDR1 SGHTA and CDR2 FQGNSA. CDR3 in amino acids: CASSLETRREQYF. CDR3 nucleotides: TGTGCCAGCAGCTTAGAAACGCGGCGGGAGCAGTACTTC.

This clone was counted a few times. The rearrangement joins TRBV6-6 to TRBJ2-7; a possible D gene is TRBD1 (5 bases). The germline CDR1 and CDR2 sequences are MNHNY and SVGAGI (reference sequence). The CDR3 extends over 15 amino acids. V was pared by 6 bases and J by 1 base, with 16 bases between. DNA of the CDR3: TGTGCCAGCAGCCCCCCTGGGGCGGAGTCCTACGAGCAGTACTTC. Protein product: CASSPPGAESYEQYF.

This clone was found once. This chain uses TRBV29-1 with TRBJ2-7, with 7 bases lining up with TRBD2. This CDR3 comprises 11 residues. Trimming removed 6 bases from V and 3 bases from J; junction bases left unmatched: 2. Per germline, CDR1 SQVTM and CDR2 ANQGSEA. CDR3 DNA: TGCAGCGTGGGGGGGGTCTACGAGCAGTACTTC. Translated, it gives CSVGGVYEQYF.

The CDR3 loop reads CASSVRRTVADTGELFF. The DNA for the CDR3 is TGTGCCAGCAGTGTACGACGGACAGTCGCCGACACCGGGGAGCTGTTTTTT. This chain connects TRBV2 to TRBJ2-2; TRBD1 is a possible D gene (6 bases). This CDR3 has 17 residues. Germline CDR1 SNHLY, CDR2 FYNNEI. The V gene lost 4 bases and the J gene lost 3 bases, with 18 bases spanning the gap.

The CDR3 sequence: CASTDQGVYGYTF. As DNA, the CDR3 is TGTGCCAGCACCGACCAGGGGGTTTATGGCTACACCTTC. This chain links TRBV6-5 with TRBJ1-2, with 7 bases matching TRBD1. This CDR3 region has 13 residues. V lost 7 bases to trimming and J lost 5 bases; unmatched junction nucleotides: 7. From germline, CDR1 is MNHEY and CDR2 SVGAGI.

The genes are TRBV4-3 and TRBJ2-1; D possibly corresponds to TRBD2 (6 bases). The V end lost 0 bases, the J end lost 3 bases, and 18 bases lay between the germline ends. There are 18 residues in the CDR3. Per the germline V gene, CDR1 is LGHNA and CDR2 is YSLEER. CDR3 sequence reads: CASSQDLLRLVSYNEQFF. CDR3 DNA sequence: TGCGCCAGCAGCCAAGATCTTCTTAGACTAGTCAGCTACAATGAGCAGTTCTTC.

This clone was observed once. The chain combines TRBV4-2 with TRBJ2-7; D perhaps matches TRBD1 (6 bases). Germline loops: CDR1 LGHNA, CDR2 YNFKEQ. The CDR3 runs to 15 residues. The ends were cut back, 1 base at V and 2 bases at J, with 12 bases in the middle. CDR3 nucleotide sequence: TGTGCCAGCAGCCAAGGAACAGGGATCACCTACGAGCAGTACTTC. Its translation is CASSQGTGITYEQYF.

On this clone itself: This sample also contains other DNA sequences that code for the same CDR3. This rearrangement joins TRBV30 to TRBJ2-5; 10 positions match TRBD1. CDR1 GTSNPN and CDR2 SVGIG come from the germline V gene (reference sequence). The CDR3 sequence is 16 residues long. J lost 2 bases, V lost 3 bases, and 9 bases had no gene match. CDR3 protein: CAWSVRRTGGQETQYF. As DNA, the CDR3 is TGTGCCTGGAGCGTACGTCGGACAGGGGGACAAGAGACCCAGTACTTC.

The gene calls are TRBV6-5 and TRBJ2-3, with TRBD2 identical over 10 bases. Trimming removed 2 bases from V and 7 bases from J; junction bases left unmatched: 9. CDR3 length: 16 amino acids. Germline V gene lookup returns CDR1 MNHEY and CDR2 SVGAGI. CDR3 sequence reads: CASSYTLAGGLNTQYF. Written as DNA, the CDR3 is TGTGCCAGCAGTTACACCTTAGCGGGGGGCCTAAATACGCAGTATTTT.

V and J are TRBV11-2 and TRBJ2-5, with TRBD2 identical over 13 bases. There are 16 residues in the CDR3. Germline CDR1 and CDR2: SGHAT and FQNNGV. V trimming: 5 bases; J trimming: 5 bases; junction bases outside the gene matches: 8. The CDR3 bases are TGTGCCAGCAGCATAGGACTAGCGGGAGCGGAGGAGACCCAGTACTTC. Translated, it gives CASSIGLAGAEETQYF.

This clone was picked up a small number of times. The chain recombines TRBV19 with TRBJ2-7; D may be TRBD1 (5 bases). The CDR3 runs to 13 residues. V lost 3 bases, J lost 1 base, and 7 bases lay in between. Germline-derived CDR1 and CDR2 are LNHDA and SQIVND (reference sequence). The CDR3 DNA follows: TGTGCCAGTAGTATCCAGGGTTCCTACGAGCAGTACTTC. Translating it yields CASSIQGSYEQYF.

V usage is TRBV12-5 and J usage is TRBJ1-1; D possibly corresponds to TRBD1 (6 bases). Germline lookup yields CDR1 LGHNT and CDR2 FRNRAP. V was cut by 1 base and J by 4 bases, with 13 bases left in between. The CDR3 contains 15 residues. The CDR3 bases are TGTGCTAGTGGTTTGGGGCAGGGGTTATCCACTGAAGCTTTCTTT. As protein: CASGLGQGLSTEAFF. Complete variable domain (other parts from reference TRBV12-5 and TRBJ1-1): DARVTQTPRHKVTEMGQEVTMRCQPILGHNTVFWYRQTMMQGLELLAYFRNRAPLDDSGMPKDRFSAEMPDATLATLKIQPSEPRDSAVYFCASGLGQGLSTEAFFGQGTRLTVV.

The chain has TRBV6-5 and TRBJ2-2; tentative D call: TRBD1 (6 bases). From germline, CDR1 is MNHEY and CDR2 SVGAGI. Trimming pared 6 bases from V and 1 base from J, leaving 9 bases between. The CDR3 has 14 amino acids. Written as DNA, the CDR3 is TGTGCCAGCAGGAAGGGACAGAACACCGGGGAGCTGTTTTTT. It translates to CASRKGQNTGELFF.

This clone was observed a handful of times. V gene TRBV6-6 combines with J gene TRBJ2-1, with D tentatively TRBD2 (6 bases). The CDR3 runs 14 residues. V dropped 11 bases and J dropped 7 bases, with 21 bases sitting between them. The germline gives CDR1 MNHNY, CDR2 SVGAGI (reference sequence). The CDR3 coding sequence is TGTGCCTCTACACCGGGGGAGCAGATGAATGAGCAGTTCTTC. Translation: CASTPGEQMNEQFF.

The chain carries TRBV28 and TRBJ2-7; TRBD1 is a possible D gene (5 bases). Trimming pared 0 bases from V and 2 bases from J, leaving 11 bases between. The germline gives CDR1 MDHEN, CDR2 SYDVKM. The CDR3 runs 15 residues. The CDR3: CASSLWTDPTYEQYF. CDR3 DNA sequence: TGTGCCAGCAGTTTATGGACAGACCCCACCTACGAGCAGTACTTC.

The J gene is TRBJ1-2, the V gene TRBV28; 10 nucleotides agree with TRBD1. Per germline, CDR1 MDHEN and CDR2 SYDVKM. The length of the CDR3 is 15 residues. Trimming cost V 8 bases and J 3 bases; bases outside gene matches: 9. CDR3 sequence (DNA): TGTGCCAGCTTTTCGACAGGGGGCTCGTACTATGGCTACACCTTC. It is translated as CASFSTGGSYYGYTF.

CDR3 bases: TGCGCCAGCAGCCAAGATCCCAGCGGGGGGGAGACCCAGTACTTC. Translated, it gives CASSQDPSGGETQYF. V is TRBV4-1 and J is TRBJ2-5, with 9 bases fitting TRBD2. CDR3 length: 15 residues. With 0 bases clipped from V and 5 bases from J, the junction kept 4 bases outside the gene matches. Germline V gene lookup returns CDR1 MGHRA and CDR2 YSYEKL.

This clone has only a few counts. This chain links TRBV10-2 with TRBJ1-1; 9 nucleotides match TRBD1. CDR1 is WSHSY, CDR2 SAAADI, per germline. CDR3 length equals 14 residues. V was clipped by 5 bases and J by 5 bases; unmatched bases: 6. The CDR3 DNA sequence: TGCGCCAGCAGTAATGGACAGGGGTGGACTGAAGCTTTCTTT. Its protein product is CASSNGQGWTEAFF.